Listed below are T cell receptor beta chains from one sample, sequenced in a study of T cell responses to AZD1222 COVID-19 vaccine. Produced via immunoSEQ multiplex PCR; TCRdb's table is partial and in-frame only. Here the sample spans tens of thousands of clones, around 93% being singletons. Sequenced here: peripheral blood, sampled 28 days after the second AZD1222 dose. The receptors here all came from an adult who received the AZD1222 COVID-19 vaccine. Both conserved end residues are trimmed from each CDR3. A D gene is named only where the DNA matches it firmly. Some rows have no size entry. The others give once, few or many, or a class for an expanded clone.

V gene	D gene	J gene	clone size	CDR3 protein
TRBV19	-	TRBJ1-3	-	ASSMSSQNSGNTIY
TRBV9	-	TRBJ2-1	-	ASSVDGGLAYNEQF
TRBV2	-	TRBJ1-5	-	ASSGDIRGPQH
TRBV9	TRBD1	TRBJ2-2	-	ASTTGMNTGELF
TRBV5-1	-	TRBJ1-1	-	ASSLQQGRGEAF
TRBV19	TRBD1	TRBJ2-5	-	ASSGTAETQY
TRBV6-2/TRBV6-3	-	TRBJ2-7	-	ASSLGAYEQY
TRBV27	TRBD1	TRBJ1-6	-	ASSSDTGVPYNSPLH
TRBV6-5	-	TRBJ2-7	-	ASGPGLYEQY
TRBV19	-	TRBJ2-1	few	ASSIQGGNEQF
TRBV14	TRBD1	TRBJ2-3	-	ASSRLPGQSTDTQY
TRBV19	-	TRBJ1-3	-	ASSIEATDGGNTIY
TRBV3-1/TRBV3-2	TRBD2	TRBJ2-3	-	ASNLAGPTDTQY
TRBV2	-	TRBJ1-1	-	ASSEATGGILNTEAF
TRBV28	TRBD1	TRBJ1-6	-	ASRYRGSYNSPLH
TRBV28	-	TRBJ1-1	-	ASRGRPEAF
TRBV15	TRBD2	TRBJ2-5	-	ATSRDPGGTAMRETQY
TRBV6-4	TRBD2	TRBJ2-1	-	ASSDGTSGHNEQF
TRBV7-2	TRBD1	TRBJ2-4	-	ASSYDRGNIQY
TRBV18	-	TRBJ2-1	-	ASSPGGPNNEQF
TRBV7-9	-	TRBJ2-3	-	ASSRASKDTQY
TRBV14	TRBD2	TRBJ2-1	-	ASSQAGSGRGNEQF
TRBV19	-	TRBJ2-1	-	ASSHIRGSYNEQF
TRBV6-2/TRBV6-3	TRBD2	TRBJ2-1	-	ASRSGLAENNEQF
TRBV7-2	-	TRBJ1-5	-	ASSLERQENQPQH